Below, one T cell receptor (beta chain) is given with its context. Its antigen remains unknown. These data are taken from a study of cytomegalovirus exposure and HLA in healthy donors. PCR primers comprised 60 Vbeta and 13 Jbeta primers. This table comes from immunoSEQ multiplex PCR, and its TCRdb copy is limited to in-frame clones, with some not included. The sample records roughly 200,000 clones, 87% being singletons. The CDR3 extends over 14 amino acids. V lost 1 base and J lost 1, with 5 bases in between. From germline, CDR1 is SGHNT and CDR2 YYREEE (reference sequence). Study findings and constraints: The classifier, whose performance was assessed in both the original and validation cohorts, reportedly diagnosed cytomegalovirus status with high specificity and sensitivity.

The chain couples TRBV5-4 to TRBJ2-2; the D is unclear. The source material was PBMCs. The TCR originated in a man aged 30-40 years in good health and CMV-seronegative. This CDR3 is CASSLNKNTGELFF. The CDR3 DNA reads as TGTGCCAGCAGCTTGAATAAGAACACCGGGGAGCTGTTTTTT.